Listed here is a single T cell receptor (beta chain). Antigen specificity is unknown. The method was immunoSEQ multiplex PCR; TCRdb's version includes in-frame clones alone and lacks a portion of them. This table holds tens of thousands of clones, 90% to 95% found once. The data were obtained in a study of graft-versus-host responses after intestinal transplantation. As for the study in general: Recipients got multivisceral, liver-intestinal, or isolated intestinal transplants. Anti-thymocyte globulin induction was given to all recipients, followed by tacrolimus and steroids for around three years. Study results and caveats: Individuals who had graft-donor T cell macrochimerism had allografts that showed high graft-versus-host to host-versus-graft clonal ratios. GvH clones were identified in recipient marrow, with some first appearing in ileum or blood.

V lost 0 bases and J 0 bases, leaving 6 bases between the germline ends. The germline V gene encodes CDR1 MNHEY and CDR2 SVGAGI. The CDR3 totals 14 residues. The chain uses TRBV6-5 and TRBJ2-7; D not resolved. This sequence was found in a human patient who received an intestinal transplant, so some T cells may come from the graft donor. Specimen: PBMCs, collected approximately four months after intestinal transplantation. CDR3 nucleotides: TGTGCCAGCAGTTACTCGTCAGACTCCTACGAGCAGTACTTC. Protein sequence: CASSYSSDSYEQYF.